This T cell receptor (beta chain) was recovered during a study of CD8+ T cells in alopecia areata. Across the study: Donor skin was harvested from approximately 6-12-month-old C3H/HeJ mice with spontaneous alopecia and grafted onto roughly 7-10-week-old female C3H/HeJ recipients.

In each case, RNA was isolated and then reverse transcribed into cDNA as the sequencing template. Here immunoSEQ multiplex PCR was the method, and the copy in TCRdb shows in-frame clones only, minus some. The sample shows about 300,000 clones, no singletons; the ten largest hold 1.2%. After pooling, cutaneous lymph node cells were sorted with CD4, CD8alpha, NKG2D, NKG2ACE and other markers. This clone was detected a few times. Its antigen is still unknown. Gene names follow the mouse nomenclature. The sequenced fragment ends 4 residues before the CDR3 boundary, so the rest is inferred from the germline J gene. Study-wide findings and caveats: There were also resident alphabeta T cells of normal skin sequenced in scalp samples. Relative to normal scalp, lesional scalp, especially alopecia totalis/universalis, showed higher clonality. TCR sharing was clearer in mice than between patients, perhaps partly owing to patient HLA diversity.

Germline loops: CDR1 NSHNY, CDR2 SYGAGN. V lost 1 base to trimming and J lost 0 bases, with 12 bases between them. This CDR3 has 16 residues. The chain recombines TRBV13-1 with TRBJ2-3, with D possibly being TRBD1 (6 bases). The TCR comes from a C3H/HeJ mouse with alopecia areata. The MHC haplotype of this mouse line is H2-k. The sequenced sample was CD4+ T cells sorted from a lymph node. CDR3 sequence reads: CASSDFRGTSAETLYF. CDR3 bases read: TGTGCCAGCAGTGATTTCAGGGGAACTAGTGCAGAA.